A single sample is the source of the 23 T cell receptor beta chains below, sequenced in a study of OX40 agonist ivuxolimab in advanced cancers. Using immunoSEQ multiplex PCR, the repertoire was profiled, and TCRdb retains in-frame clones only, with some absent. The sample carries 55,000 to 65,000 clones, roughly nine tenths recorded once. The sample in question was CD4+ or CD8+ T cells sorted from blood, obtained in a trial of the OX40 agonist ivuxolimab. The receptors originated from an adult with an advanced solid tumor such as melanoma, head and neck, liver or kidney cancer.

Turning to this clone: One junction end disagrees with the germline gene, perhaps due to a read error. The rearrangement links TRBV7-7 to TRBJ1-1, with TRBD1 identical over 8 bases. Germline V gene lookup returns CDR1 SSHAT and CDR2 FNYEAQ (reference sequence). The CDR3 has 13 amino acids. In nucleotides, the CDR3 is TGTGCTAGCAGCGCGGACAGGGCCACTGAAGCTTTCTTT. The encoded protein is CASSADRATEAFF.

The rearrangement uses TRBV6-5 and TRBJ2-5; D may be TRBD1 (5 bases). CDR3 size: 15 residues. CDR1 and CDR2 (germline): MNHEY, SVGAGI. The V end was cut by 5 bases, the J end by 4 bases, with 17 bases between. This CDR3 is CASSANQGWGETQYF. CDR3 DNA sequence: TGTGCCAGCAGTGCCAATCAGGGTTGGGGAGAGACCCAGTACTTC.

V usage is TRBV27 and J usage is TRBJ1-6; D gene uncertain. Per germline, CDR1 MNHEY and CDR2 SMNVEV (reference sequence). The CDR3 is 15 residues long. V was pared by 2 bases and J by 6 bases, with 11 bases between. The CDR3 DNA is TGTGCCAGCAGTTTAACCTTAATATCTAATTCACCCCTCCACTTT. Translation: CASSLTLISNSPLHF.

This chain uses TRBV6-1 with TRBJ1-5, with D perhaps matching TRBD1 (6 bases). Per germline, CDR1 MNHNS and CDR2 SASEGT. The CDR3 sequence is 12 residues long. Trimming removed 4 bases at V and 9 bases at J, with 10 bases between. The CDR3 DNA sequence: TGTGCCAGCAGTGGGGAGACAGGGCCCCAGCATTTT. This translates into CASSGETGPQHF.

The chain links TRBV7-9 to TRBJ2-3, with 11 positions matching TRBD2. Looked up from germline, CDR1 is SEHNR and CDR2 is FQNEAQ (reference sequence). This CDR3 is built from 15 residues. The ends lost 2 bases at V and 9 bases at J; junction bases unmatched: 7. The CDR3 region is CASSLLPGTSGTQYF. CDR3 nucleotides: TGTGCCAGCAGCTTATTACCCGGGACTAGCGGAACGCAGTATTTT.

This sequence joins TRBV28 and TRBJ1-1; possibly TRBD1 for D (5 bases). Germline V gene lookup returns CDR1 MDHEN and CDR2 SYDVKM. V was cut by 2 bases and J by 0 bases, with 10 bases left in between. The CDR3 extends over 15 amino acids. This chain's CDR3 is CASSLIGGMNTEAFF. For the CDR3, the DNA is TGTGCCAGCAGTTTAATTGGGGGGATGAACACTGAAGCTTTCTTT.

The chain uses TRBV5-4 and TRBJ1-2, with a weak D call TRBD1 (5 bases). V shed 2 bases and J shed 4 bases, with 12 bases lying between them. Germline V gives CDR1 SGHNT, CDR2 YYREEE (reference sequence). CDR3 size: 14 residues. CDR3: CASSFSQGGYGYTF. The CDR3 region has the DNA TGTGCCAGCAGCTTCTCCCAGGGCGGCTATGGCTACACCTTC.

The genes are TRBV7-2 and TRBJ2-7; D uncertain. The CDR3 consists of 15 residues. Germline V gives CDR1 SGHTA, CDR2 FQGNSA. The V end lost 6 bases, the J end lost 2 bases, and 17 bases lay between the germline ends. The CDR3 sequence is CASSRQGLPAYEQYF. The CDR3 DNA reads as TGTGCCAGCAGTAGGCAAGGGTTGCCTGCCTACGAGCAGTACTTC.

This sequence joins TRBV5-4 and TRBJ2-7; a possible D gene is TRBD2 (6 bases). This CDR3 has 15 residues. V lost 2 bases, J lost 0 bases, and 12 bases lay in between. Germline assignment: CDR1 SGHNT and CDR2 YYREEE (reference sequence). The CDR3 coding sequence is TGTGCCAGCAGCTTAGATCGGACTACCTCCTACGAGCAGTACTTC. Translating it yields CASSLDRTTSYEQYF.

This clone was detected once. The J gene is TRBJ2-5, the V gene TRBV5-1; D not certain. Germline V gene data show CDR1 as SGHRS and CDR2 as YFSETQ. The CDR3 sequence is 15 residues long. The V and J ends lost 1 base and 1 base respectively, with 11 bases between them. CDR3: CASSLSAAIQETQYF. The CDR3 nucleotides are TGCGCCAGCAGCTTGTCCGCCGCAATCCAAGAGACCCAGTACTTC.

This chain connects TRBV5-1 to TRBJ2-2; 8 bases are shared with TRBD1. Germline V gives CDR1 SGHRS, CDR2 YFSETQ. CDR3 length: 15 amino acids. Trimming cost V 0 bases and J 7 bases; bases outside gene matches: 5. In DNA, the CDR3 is TGCGCCAGCAGCTTGGCGCAGGGGGCGATCGGGGAGCTGTTTTTT. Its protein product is CASSLAQGAIGELFF.

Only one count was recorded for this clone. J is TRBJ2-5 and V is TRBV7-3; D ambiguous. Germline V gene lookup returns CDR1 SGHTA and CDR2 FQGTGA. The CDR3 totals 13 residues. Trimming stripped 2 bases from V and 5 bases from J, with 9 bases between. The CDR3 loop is CASSLAFQETQYF. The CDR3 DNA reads TGTGCCAGCAGCTTAGCATTCCAGGAGACCCAGTACTTC.

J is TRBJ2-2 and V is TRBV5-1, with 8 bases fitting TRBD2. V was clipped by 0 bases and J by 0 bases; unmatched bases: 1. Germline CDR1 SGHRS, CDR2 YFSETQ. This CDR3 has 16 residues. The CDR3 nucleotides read TGCGCCAGCAGCTTGGGAGCGGGGGCGAACACCGGGGAGCTGTTTTTT. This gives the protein CASSLGAGANTGELFF.

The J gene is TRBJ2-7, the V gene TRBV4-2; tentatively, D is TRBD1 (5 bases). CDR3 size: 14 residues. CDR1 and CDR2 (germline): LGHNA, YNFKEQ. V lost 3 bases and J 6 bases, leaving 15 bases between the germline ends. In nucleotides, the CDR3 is TGTGCCAGCAGCCAGGGCACCACTCAGGGCGAGCAGTACTTC. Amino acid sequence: CASSQGTTQGEQYF.

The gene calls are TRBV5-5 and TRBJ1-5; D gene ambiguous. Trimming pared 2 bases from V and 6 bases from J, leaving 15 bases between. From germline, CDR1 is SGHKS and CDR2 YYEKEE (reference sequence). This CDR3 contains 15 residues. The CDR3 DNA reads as TGTGCCAGCAGCTTATTGGTCATAGGGAGTCAGCCCCAGCATTTT. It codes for CASSLLVIGSQPQHF.

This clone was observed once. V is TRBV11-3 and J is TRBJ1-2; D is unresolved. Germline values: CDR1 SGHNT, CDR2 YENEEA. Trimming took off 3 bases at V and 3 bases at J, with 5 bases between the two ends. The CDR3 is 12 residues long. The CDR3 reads CASSFEHYGYTF. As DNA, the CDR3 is TGTGCCAGCAGCTTCGAGCACTATGGCTACACCTTC.

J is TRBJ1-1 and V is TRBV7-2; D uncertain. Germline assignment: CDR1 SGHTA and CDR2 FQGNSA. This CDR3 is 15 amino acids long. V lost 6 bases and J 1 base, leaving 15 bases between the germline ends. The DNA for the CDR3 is TGTGCCAGCAGTCCACGACCAGGAGGGAACACTGAAGCTTTCTTT. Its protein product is CASSPRPGGNTEAFF.

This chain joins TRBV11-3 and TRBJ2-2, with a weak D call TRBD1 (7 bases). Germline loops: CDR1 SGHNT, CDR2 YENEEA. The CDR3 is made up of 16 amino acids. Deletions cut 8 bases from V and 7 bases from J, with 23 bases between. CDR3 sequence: CASGTGGRDRRGELFF. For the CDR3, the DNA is TGTGCCAGCGGAACCGGGGGCAGGGACAGACGCGGGGAGCTGTTTTTT.

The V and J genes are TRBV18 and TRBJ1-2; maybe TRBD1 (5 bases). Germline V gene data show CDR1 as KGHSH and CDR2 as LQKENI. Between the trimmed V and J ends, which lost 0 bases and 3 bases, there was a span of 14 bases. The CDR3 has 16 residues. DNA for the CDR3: TGTGCCAGCTCACCACCGTCAGGAAGGGGCGACTATGGCTACACCTTC. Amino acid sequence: CASSPPSGRGDYGYTF.

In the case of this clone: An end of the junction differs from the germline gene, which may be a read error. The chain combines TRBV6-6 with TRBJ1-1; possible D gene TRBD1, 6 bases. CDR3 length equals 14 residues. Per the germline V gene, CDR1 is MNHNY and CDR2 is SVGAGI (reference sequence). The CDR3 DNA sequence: TGTGCCATCAGGGGCGGACCGATGAACGCTGAAGCTTTCTTT. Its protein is CAIRGGPMNAEAFF.

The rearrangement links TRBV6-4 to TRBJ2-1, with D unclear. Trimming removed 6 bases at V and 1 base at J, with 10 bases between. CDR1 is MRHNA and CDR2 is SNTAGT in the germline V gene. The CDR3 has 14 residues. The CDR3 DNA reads TGTGCCAGCAGACCTCAGGAGTCCTACAATGAGCAGTTCTTC. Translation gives CASRPQESYNEQFF.

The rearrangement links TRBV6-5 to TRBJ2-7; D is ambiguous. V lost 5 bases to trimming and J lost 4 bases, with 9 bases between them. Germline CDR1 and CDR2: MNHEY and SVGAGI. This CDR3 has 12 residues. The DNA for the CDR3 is TGTGCCAGCAGTGCTGGTCCATACGAGCAGTACTTC. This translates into CASSAGPYEQYF.

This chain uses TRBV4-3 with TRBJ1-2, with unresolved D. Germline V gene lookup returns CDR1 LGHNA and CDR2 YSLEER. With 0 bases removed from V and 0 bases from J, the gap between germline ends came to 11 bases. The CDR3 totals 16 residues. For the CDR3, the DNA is TGCGCCAGCAGCCAAGATCAAGCTGACGCTAACTATGGCTACACCTTC. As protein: CASSQDQADANYGYTF.